The entry below gives a single T cell receptor (beta chain) sequence along with its context. Its target antigen remains unknown. Qualities for individual bases were not recorded, and no much larger clone is one base off. Healthy HIV-negative adults with no recently reported acute infections or vaccinations were included as donors. Only Caucasian adults living in Nashville, Tennessee, USA were represented among the donors. CD4+ T cells were enriched by magnetic negative selection, after which naive cells were positively selected on CD45RA and the negative fraction was taken as the memory subset. After blood collection by leukapheresis, PBMCs were isolated using Ficoll-Histopaque density gradient centrifugation and then cryopreserved in the vapor phase of liquid nitrogen. Analytical flow cytometry was used to check the purity and quantity of every magnetically sorted T cell population. From each sorted fraction, genomic DNA was isolated and quantified by UV absorbance on a Nanodrop 2000c.

The sample is drawn from a study of shared clonotypes between healthy human individuals (dated by TCRdb to about 2020). Looking at the study overall: Two women and three men aged 18 to 49 years were included in the cohort. Per donor, three plates each were used for CD4 naive and CD4 memory, two for CD8 naive, and one for CD8 memory. The study deeply sequenced blood TCR repertoires of about 5 healthy adults to estimate repertoire size and the extent of clonotype sharing between individuals. Different laboratories and diverse techniques were used to prepare libraries and sequence TCR repertoires, to increase sequencing depth and limit assay-specific biases. Leukapheresis yielded between about 0.9 and 9.5 billion PBMCs per donor. Findings and caveats that apply to the study as a whole: Rarefaction of sorted-subset datasets indicated incomplete sequencing despite the large sequencing depth. Larger estimated clonotype richness was generally found for naive subsets than for memory subsets. When a handful of donors were compared, the shared fraction of clonotypes was around 5% for naive CD4, around 3.6% for naive CD8, about 2.5% for memory CD4, and 0.35% to 0.4% for memory CD8. Pairwise subsampling led to the expectation that sequencing depth would affect the degree of clonotype sharing among donors. Clonotypes shared by all four sorted-subset donors showed higher generation probabilities than non-shared clonotypes. Because the study included a small number of donors, the genetic and exposure-history diversity represented was limited. Sampling was limited to blood, and TCR repertoires in tissue likely differ from TCR repertoires in blood.

Using the deep immunoSEQ assay, TCR CDR3 regions were amplified from genomic DNA by multiplex PCR. For each cell subset, the extracted genomic DNA was distributed evenly across all wells of several immunoSEQ 96-well plates, and each plate served as one replicate. For sorted subsets, around 200 ng genomic DNA, equal to 25,000 to 35,000 T cell genomes, was loaded into each replicate PCR. The purified libraries were quantified using a Qubit 3.0 fluorometer, sized with a Bioanalyzer 2100, and then quantified again using the KAPA Library Quantification kit. A separate single-read 150-cycle Illumina NextSeq 550 flow cell was used to sequence each immunoSEQ 96-well plate. The paper's processing steps were these. Because the immunoSEQ output held only junctional sequences and lacked quality scores, the filtering could not match the filtering applied to full-length reads. To assign V/J genes and CDR3, sequences were annotated against IMGT germline references using PyIR, a Python wrapper for IgBLAST v1.9. Any read was removed if the V/J assignment was weak (E-value above 1e-6), the CDR3 was missing, or the read contained stop codons, out-of-frame junctions, or ambiguous translated residues. V3J clonotypes were defined as sequences sharing an identical inferred V gene, J gene, and CDR3 amino acid sequence. To compute the percentage overlap between repertoires, the number of shared unique clonotypes was divided by the size of the smaller repertoire. Repertoire richness was assessed with RTK rarefaction, the Chao1 estimator, and Recon v2.1 estimates of unobserved clonotypes. Generation probabilities for all TCRbeta clonotypes obtained by the gDNA method from four donors were computed using OLGA. TCRdb's version of the immuneACCESS table is confined to in-frame rearrangements and falls short of the full clone set. An unresolved V gene accounts for under half of the shortfall where checked; the remainder is of unknown origin. V and J calls and clone size come straight from that table; D and trimming were deduced from the DNA. Here the sample has 2 million to 2.5 million clones; approximately 95% occur a single time. The ten largest make up about 0.37% of the sample.

From a lookup of the germline V gene, CDR1 and CDR2 are SGHDT and YYEEEE. The CDR3 covers 15 residues, taking in both the cysteine and the phenylalanine. Of the read, only the CDR3 DNA is kept; its 45 bases are in frame from base 1. V is pruned by 3 bases and J by 1 base, leaving 4 bases of the junction without a gene match. The sample taken for sequencing was naive CD4+ T cells from PBMCs. The sample's cell subset or site label is to be understood as: CD45RA+ positively selected. The receptor comes from a man between 18 and 35 years old in good health. Some clones in this sample may be carry-over from other donors' samples. Rearrangement joined TRBV5-6 to TRBJ1-1, with TRBD1 matching 9 junction bases. The bases read TGTGCCAGCAGCTCGGGGGGACAGGGGAACACTGAAGCTTTCTTT. The encoded protein is CASSSGGQGNTEAFF.